This T cell receptor beta chain was found in a study of T cell responses to AZD1222 COVID-19 vaccine. Study-level background: Timing groups of about 4 and about 12 weeks for second doses were pooled. General study results and limits: With dominance at 160-218 and 743-854, vaccine-associated CD4 TCRs spanned spike. Baseline testing showed seropositivity in only 6 or 7 AZD1222 recipients. Females made up more of the donors, who were largely white British, and clonal diversity may have come out too low.

Measured with immunoSEQ multiplex PCR; TCRdb has only the in-frame clones, and not every one. The sample contains about 96,000 clones, 89% of which appear only once. From germline, CDR1 is SGHAT and CDR2 FQNNGV. The germline V and J ends were trimmed by 2 bases and 0 bases, with 6 bases remaining between them. This CDR3 comprises 14 residues. A note on this clone: The antigen is unknown.

The chain employs TRBV11-2 and TRBJ2-3; D is perhaps TRBD1 (5 bases). This clonotype originated in an adult in good health. Sequenced here: peripheral blood, sampled on day 0 of AZD1222 vaccination. CDR3 nucleotides: TGTGCCAGCAGCTTACAGGGTAGCACAGATACGCAGTATTTT. It is translated as CASSLQGSTDTQYF. The variable domain in full, with the rest retrieved from reference TRBV11-2 and TRBJ2-3, is EAGVAQSPRYKIIEKRQSVAFWCNPISGHATLYWYQQILGQGPKLLIQFQNNGVVDDSQLPKDRFSAERLKGVDSTLKIQPAKLEDSAVYLCASSLQGSTDTQYFGPGTRLTVL.